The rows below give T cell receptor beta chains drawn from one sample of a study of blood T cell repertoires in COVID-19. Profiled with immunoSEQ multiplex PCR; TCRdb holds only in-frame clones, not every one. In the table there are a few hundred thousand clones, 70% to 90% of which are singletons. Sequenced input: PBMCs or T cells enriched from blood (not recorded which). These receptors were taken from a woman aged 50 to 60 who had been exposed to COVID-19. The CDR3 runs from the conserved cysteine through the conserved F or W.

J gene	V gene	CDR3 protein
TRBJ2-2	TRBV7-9	CASSLGRAGGRTGELFF
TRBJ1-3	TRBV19	CASSGDSGNTIYF
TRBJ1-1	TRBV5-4	CASSSEGQRTEAFF
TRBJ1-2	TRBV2	CASRDTRTGYGYTF
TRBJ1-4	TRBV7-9	CASSVKGARNEKLFF
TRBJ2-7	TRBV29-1	CSVSGTGAANSYEQYF
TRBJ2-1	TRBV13	CASSPTGQGRNEQFF
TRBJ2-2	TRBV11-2	CASSTREGENTGELFF
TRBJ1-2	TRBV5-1	CASSLAGTDYGYTF
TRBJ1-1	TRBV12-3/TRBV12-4	CASSLRNTEAFF
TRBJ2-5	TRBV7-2	CASSSLGGGIQETQYF
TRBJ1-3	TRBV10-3	CAISESRTSGNTIYF
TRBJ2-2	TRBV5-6	CASSSTGTVKLFF
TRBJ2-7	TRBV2	CASLLAGVEQYF
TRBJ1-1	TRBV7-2	CASSLDAGNTEAFF